The clone carrying this TCR beta chain was counted only a few times. The target antigen is unknown. Next came a second PCR, run for about 6 to 12 cycles, which used a sample-barcoded 5' primer along with a J-beta primer mix. Each cDNA molecule was tagged by a template-switch adaptor with 12 random nucleotides. Using its own MiXCR run on the 5' RACE reads, TCRdb lists one record per CDR3 protein. The sample has about 1.8 million distinct CDR3 sequences, just under 50% seen once. The CDR3 is 14 residues long. CDR1 is MNHNY and CDR2 is SVGAGI in the germline V gene (reference sequence). Deletions cut 5 bases from V and 4 bases from J, with 14 bases between. This record belongs to a study of blood T cells in healthy people across ages. Across the study: Template-switching capture recovered about one barcoded beta molecule per two T cells. Findings of the study overall: Possibly confounding the expanded clonotype changes was the fact that donor CMV status was unknown. TCR beta diversity tracked closely with naive T cell percentage.

The gene calls are TRBV6-6 and TRBJ2-5; D remains ambiguous. Sequencing was done on a sample of blood. This clonotype was obtained from a woman aged 35 to 49 in good health. As DNA, the CDR3 is TGTGCCAGCAGTCTTATCGGGCGGAGAGAGACCCAGTACTTC. As protein: CASSLIGRRETQYF.